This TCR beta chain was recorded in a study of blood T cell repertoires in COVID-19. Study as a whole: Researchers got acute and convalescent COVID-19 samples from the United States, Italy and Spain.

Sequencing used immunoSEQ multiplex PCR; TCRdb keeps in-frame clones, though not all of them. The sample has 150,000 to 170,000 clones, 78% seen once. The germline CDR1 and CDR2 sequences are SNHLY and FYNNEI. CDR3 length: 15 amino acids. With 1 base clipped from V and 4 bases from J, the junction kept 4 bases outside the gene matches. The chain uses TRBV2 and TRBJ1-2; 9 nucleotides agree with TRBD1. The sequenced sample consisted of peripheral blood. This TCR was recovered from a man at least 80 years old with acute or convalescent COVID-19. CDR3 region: CASSEVLGQGYGYTF. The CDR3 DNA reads TGTGCCAGCAGTGAAGTCCTGGGACAGGGCTATGGCTACACCTTC.